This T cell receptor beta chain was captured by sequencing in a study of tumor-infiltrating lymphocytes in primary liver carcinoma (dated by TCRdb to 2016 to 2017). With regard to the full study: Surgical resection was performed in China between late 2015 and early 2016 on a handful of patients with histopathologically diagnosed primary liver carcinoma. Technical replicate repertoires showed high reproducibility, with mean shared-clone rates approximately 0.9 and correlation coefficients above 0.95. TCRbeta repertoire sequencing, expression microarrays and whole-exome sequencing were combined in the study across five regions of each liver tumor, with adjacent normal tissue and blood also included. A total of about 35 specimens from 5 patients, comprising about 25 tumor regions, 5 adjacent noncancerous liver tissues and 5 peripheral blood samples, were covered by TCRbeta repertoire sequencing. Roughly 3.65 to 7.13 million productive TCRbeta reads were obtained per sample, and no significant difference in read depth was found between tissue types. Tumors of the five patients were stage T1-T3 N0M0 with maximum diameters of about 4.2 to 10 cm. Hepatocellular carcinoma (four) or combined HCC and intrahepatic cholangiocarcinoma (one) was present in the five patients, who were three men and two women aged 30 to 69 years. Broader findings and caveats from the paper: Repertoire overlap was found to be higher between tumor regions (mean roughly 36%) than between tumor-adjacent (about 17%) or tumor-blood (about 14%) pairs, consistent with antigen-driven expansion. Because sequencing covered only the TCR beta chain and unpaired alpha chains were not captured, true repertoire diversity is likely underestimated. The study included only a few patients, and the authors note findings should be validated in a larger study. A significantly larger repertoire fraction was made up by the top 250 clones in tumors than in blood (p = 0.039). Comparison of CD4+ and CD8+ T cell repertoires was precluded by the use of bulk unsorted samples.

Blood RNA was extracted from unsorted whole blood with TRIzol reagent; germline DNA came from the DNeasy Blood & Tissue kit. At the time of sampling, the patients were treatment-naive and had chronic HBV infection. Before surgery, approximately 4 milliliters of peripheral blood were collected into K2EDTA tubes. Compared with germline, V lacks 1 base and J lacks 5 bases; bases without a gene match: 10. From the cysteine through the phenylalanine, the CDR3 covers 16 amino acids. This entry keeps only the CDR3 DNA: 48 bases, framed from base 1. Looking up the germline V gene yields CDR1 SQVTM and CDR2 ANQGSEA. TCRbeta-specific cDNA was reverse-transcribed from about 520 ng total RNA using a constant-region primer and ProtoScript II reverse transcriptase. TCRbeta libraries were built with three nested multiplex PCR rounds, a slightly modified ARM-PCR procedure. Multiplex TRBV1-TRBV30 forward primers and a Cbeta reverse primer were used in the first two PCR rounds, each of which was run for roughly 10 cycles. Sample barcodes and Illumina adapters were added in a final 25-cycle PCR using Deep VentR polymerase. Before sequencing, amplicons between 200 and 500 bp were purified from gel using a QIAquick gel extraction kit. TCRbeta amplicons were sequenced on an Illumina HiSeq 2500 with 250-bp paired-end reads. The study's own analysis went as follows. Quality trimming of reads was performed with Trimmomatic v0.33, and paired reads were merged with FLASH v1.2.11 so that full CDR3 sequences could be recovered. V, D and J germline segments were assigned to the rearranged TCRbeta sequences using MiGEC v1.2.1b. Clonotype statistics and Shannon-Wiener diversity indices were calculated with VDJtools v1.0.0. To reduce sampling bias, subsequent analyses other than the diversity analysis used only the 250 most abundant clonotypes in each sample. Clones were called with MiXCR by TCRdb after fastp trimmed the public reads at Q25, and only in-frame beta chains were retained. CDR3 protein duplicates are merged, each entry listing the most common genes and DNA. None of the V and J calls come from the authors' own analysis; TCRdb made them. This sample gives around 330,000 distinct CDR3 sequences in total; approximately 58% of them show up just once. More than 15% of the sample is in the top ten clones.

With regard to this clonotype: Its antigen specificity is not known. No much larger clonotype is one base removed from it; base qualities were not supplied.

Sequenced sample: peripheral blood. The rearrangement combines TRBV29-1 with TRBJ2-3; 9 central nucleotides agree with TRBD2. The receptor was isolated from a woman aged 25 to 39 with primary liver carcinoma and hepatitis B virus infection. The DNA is TGCAGCGTTGAAGGGGCGGGAGGGGCATTCGGAGATACGCAGTATTTT. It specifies CSVEGAGGAFGDTQYF.